The TCR beta chain under discussion was sequenced for a study of T-cell reconstitution after alpha-beta-depleted transplantation in children. Germline CDR1 and CDR2: SGHRS and YFSETQ. This CDR3 is 16 amino acids long. V lost 0 bases and J 1 base, leaving 13 bases between the germline ends. Study-wide findings and caveats: After transplant, at about two months, alpha-beta T cells were reportedly derived from several hundred expanded graft clones. T-cell numbers and diversity one year post-transplant derived largely from freshly generated T cells. Surviving recipient T cells and thymic progenitors produced the high day-60 TCRbeta diversity seen in some patients.

As concerns this clonotype: Its antigen remains unknown.

It was with unique molecular identifiers that the TCRbeta library was prepared. Each CDR3 protein is one row after TCRdb ran MiXCR on the PCR reads. The sample carries just over 950,000 distinct CDR3 sequences, around 30% recorded once. The receptor was derived from a boy in the first two years of life who had a stem cell transplant for SCID, so the T cells may come from the graft donor. V gene TRBV5-1 combines with J gene TRBJ1-1, with unresolved D. The source was PBMCs, mostly from graft donor cells, collected 360 days after TCRalphabeta/CD19-depleted stem cell transplant. The CDR3 protein is CASSLEATGRNTEAFF. The CDR3, as DNA: TGCGCCAGCAGCTTGGAGGCTACCGGGAGGAACACTGAAGCTTTCTTT.